This T cell receptor beta chain came from a study of response to subunit inactivated influenza vaccine. General study findings and limits: The authors suggested that every seasonal influenza vaccination recruits few new T cells.

On this clonotype: Its matching antigen is unknown.

MiXCR, applied by TCRdb to the RT-PCR reads, yields one record per CDR3 protein. This sample carries hundreds of thousands of distinct CDR3 sequences, 16% of them seen once, and the ten largest clones take 3% to 3.5%. V was trimmed by 1 base and J by 7 bases, leaving 16 bases between them. Germline values: CDR1 MGHRA, CDR2 YSYEKL. This CDR3 contains 16 residues. Specimen: CD4+ T cells sorted from PBMCs, collected around 25 months after vaccination. The sequence came from a man aged 50-75 years who received an inactivated influenza vaccine. The genes are TRBV4-1 and TRBJ2-2; D possibly uses TRBD1 or TRBD2 (5 bases each). This CDR3 reads CASSQGGAGNGGELFF. DNA for the CDR3: TGCGCCAGCAGCCAAGGAGGGGCGGGTAACGGCGGGGAGCTGTTTTTT.